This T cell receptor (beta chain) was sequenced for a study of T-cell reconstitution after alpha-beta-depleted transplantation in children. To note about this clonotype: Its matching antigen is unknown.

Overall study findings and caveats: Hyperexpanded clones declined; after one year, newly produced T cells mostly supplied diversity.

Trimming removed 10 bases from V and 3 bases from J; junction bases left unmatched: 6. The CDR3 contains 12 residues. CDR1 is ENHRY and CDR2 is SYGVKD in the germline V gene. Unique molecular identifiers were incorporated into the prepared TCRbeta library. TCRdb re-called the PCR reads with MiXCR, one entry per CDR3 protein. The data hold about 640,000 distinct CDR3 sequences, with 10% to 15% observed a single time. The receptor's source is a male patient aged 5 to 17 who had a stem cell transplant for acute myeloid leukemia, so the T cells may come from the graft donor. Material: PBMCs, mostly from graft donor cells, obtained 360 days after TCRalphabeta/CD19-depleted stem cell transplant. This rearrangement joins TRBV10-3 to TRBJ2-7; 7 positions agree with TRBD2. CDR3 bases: TGTGCCACAGCGGGACCCCACTACGAGCAGTACTTC. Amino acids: CATAGPHYEQYF.